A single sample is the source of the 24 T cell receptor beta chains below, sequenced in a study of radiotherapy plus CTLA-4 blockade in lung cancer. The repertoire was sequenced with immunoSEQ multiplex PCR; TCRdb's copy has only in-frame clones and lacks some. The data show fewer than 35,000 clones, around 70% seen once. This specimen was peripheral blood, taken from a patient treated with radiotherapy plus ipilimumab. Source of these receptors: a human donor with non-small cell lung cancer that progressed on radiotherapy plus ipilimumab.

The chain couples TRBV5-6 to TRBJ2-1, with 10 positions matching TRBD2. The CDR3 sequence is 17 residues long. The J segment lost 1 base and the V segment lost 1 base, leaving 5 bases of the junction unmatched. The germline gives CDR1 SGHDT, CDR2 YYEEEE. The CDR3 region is CASSLFGSGGSYNEQFF. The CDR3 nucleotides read TGTGCCAGCAGCTTGTTCGGTAGCGGGGGGTCCTACAATGAGCAGTTCTTC.

The CDR3 sequence: CASSLDPSYEQYF. CDR3 nucleotide sequence: TGTGCCAGCAGCTTAGATCCCTCTTACGAGCAGTACTTC. The chain is built from TRBV11-2 and TRBJ2-7, with unresolved D. The germline CDR1 and CDR2 sequences are SGHAT and FQNNGV. There are 13 residues in the CDR3. Trimming removed 0 bases at V and 4 bases at J, with 7 bases between.

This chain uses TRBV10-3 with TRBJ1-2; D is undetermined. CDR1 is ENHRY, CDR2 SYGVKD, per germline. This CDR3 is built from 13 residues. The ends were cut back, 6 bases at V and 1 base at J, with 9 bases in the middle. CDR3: CAISSGGNYGYTF. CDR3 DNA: TGTGCCATCAGCTCGGGCGGTAACTATGGCTACACCTTC.

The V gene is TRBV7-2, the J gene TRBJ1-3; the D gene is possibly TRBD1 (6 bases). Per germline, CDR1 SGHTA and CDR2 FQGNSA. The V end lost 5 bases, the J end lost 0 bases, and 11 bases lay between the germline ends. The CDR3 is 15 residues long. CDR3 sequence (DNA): TGTGCCAGCAGCGGGAGGACAGACTCTGGAAACACCATATATTTT. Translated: CASSGRTDSGNTIYF.

CDR3 region: CASITPGRGGELFF. As DNA, the CDR3 is TGTGCCAGTATTACCCCCGGGCGGGGCGGGGAGCTGTTTTTT. V is TRBV6-5 and J is TRBJ2-2; perhaps TRBD2 as D (6 bases). CDR1 MNHEY and CDR2 SVGAGI come from the germline V gene. Trimming cost V 9 bases and J 7 bases, with 18 bases left between them. The CDR3 length is 14 residues.

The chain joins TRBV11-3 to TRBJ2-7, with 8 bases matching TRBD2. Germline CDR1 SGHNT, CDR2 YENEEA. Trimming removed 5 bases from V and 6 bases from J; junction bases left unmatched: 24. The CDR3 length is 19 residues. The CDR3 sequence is CASSPSELAVTPGPREQYF. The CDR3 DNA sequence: TGTGCCAGCAGCCCGAGTGAACTAGCGGTAACCCCGGGTCCCCGCGAGCAGTACTTC.

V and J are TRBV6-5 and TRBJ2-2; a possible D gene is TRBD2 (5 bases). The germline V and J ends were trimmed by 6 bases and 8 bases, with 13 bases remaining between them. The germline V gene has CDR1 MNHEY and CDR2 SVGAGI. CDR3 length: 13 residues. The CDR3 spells CASRLTGNGELFF. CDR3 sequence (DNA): TGTGCCAGCAGGTTAACGGGGAATGGGGAGCTGTTTTTT.

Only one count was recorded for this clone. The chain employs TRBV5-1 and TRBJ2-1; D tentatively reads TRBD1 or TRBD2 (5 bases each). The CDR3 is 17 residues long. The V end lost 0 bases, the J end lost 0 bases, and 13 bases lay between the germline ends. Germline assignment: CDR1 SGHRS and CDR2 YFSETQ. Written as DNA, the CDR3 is TGCGCCAGCAGCTTGGAAGGGGAGCGAAGCTCCTACAATGAGCAGTTCTTC. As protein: CASSLEGERSSYNEQFF.

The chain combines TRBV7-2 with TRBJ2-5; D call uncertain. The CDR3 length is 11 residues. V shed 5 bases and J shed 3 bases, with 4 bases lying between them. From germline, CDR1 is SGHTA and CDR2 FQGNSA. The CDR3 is CASSTEETQYF. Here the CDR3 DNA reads TGTGCCAGCAGCACCGAAGAGACCCAGTACTTC.

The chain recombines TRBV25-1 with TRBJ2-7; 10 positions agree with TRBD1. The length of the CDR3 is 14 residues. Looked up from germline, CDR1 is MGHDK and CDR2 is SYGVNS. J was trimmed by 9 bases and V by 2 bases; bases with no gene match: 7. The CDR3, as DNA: TGTGCCAGCAGTGAAGCGGGACAGGGGCTTGTGCAGTACTTC. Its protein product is CASSEAGQGLVQYF.

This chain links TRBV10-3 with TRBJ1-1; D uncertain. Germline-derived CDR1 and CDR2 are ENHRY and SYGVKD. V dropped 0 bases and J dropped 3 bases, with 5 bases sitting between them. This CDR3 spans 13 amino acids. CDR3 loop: CAISESQDTEAFF. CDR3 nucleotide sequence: TGTGCCATCAGTGAGTCTCAGGACACTGAAGCTTTCTTT.

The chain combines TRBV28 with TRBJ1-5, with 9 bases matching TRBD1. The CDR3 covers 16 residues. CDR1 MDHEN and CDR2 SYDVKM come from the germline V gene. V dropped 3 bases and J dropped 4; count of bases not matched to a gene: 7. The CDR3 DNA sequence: TGTGCCAGCAGTTTGTATGTGACAGGGGGGAATCAGCCCCAGCATTTT. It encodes CASSLYVTGGNQPQHF. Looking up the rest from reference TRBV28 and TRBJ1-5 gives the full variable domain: DVKVTQSSRYLVKRTGEKVFLECVQDMDHENMFWYRQDPGLGLRLIYFSYDVKMKEKGDIPEGYSVSREKKERFSLILESASTNQTSMYLCASSLYVTGGNQPQHFGDGTRLSIL.

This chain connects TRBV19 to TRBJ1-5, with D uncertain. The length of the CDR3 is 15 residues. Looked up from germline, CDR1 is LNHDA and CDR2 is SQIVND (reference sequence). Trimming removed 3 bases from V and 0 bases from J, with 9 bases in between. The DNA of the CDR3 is TGTGCCAGTAGTATGGTCAGTAATAGCAATCAGCCCCAGCATTTT. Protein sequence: CASSMVSNSNQPQHF.

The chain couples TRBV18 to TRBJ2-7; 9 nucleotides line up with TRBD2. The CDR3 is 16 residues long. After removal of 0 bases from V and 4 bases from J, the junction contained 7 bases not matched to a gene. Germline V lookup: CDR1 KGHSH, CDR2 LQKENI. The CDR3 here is CASSPPMAGGRYEQYF. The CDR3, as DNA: TGTGCCAGCTCACCACCGATGGCGGGAGGGCGGTACGAGCAGTACTTC.

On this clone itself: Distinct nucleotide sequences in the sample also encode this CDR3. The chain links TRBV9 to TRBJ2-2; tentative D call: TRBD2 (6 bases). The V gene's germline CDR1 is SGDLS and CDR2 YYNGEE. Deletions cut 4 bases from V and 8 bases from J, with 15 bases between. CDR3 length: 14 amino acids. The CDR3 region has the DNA TGTGCCAGCAGCCCTAGTCTAGCGACGGGGGAGCTGTTTTTT. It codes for CASSPSLATGELFF.

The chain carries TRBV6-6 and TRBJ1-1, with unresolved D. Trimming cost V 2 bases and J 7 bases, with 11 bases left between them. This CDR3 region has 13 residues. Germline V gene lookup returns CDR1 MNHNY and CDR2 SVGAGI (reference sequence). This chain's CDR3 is CASSYTPTVEAFF. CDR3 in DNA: TGTGCCAGCAGTTACACACCTACAGTTGAAGCTTTCTTT.

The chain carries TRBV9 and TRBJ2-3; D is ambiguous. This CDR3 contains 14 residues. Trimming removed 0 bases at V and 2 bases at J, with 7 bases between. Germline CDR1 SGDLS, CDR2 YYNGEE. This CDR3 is CASSVERVTDTQYF. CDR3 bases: TGTGCCAGCAGCGTAGAACGTGTCACAGATACGCAGTATTTT.

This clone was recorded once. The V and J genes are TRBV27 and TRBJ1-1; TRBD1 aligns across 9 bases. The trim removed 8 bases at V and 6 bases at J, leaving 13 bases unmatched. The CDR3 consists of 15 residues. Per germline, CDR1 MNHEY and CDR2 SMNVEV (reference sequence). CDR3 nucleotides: TGTGCCAGCGGGCAAAACAGGGGGCTGGGGGCTGAAGCTTTCTTT. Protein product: CASGQNRGLGAEAFF.

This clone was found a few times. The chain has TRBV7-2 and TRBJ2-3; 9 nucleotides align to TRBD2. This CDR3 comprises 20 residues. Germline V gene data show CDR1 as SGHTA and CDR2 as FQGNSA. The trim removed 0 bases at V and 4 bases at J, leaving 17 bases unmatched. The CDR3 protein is CASSLAPPDSGGPGADTQYF. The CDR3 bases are TGTGCCAGCAGCTTAGCCCCACCTGATAGCGGGGGCCCAGGGGCAGATACGCAGTATTTT.

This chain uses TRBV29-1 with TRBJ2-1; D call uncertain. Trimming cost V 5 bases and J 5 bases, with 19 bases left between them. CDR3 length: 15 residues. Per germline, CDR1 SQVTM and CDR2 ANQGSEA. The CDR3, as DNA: TGCAGCGTTTCCTCGCCTGGTTATCAAGACAATGAGCAGTTCTTC. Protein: CSVSSPGYQDNEQFF.

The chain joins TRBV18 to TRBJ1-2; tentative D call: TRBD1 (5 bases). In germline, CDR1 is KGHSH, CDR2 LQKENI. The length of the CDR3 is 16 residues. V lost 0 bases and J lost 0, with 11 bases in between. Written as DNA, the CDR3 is TGTGCCAGCTCACCACCGGCAGGGACCCCTAACTATGGCTACACCTTC. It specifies CASSPPAGTPNYGYTF.

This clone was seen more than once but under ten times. The CDR3 loop reads CASSGGGGNQPQHF. The CDR3, as DNA: TGTGCCAGCAGCGGCGGGGGTGGCAATCAGCCCCAGCATTTT. V gene TRBV6-5 combines with J gene TRBJ1-5, with TRBD1 as a possible D gene (5 bases). V gave up 6 bases and J gave up 2 bases, with 11 bases separating them. The CDR3 spans 14 residues. Germline CDR1 reads MNHEY; CDR2 reads SVGAGI.

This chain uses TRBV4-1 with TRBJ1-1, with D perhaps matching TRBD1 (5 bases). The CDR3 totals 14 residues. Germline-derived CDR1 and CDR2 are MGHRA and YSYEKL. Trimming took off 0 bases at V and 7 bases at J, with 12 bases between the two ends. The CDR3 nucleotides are TGCGCCAGCAGCCAAGATCAGGGAGTGGGTGAAGCTTTCTTT. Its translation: CASSQDQGVGEAFF.

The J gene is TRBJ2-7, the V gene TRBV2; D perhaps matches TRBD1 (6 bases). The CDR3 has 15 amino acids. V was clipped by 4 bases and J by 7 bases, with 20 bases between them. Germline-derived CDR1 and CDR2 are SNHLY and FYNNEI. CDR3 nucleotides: TGTGCCAGCAGTGGACCCGGGACAACCCTTGGGGAGCAGTACTTC. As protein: CASSGPGTTLGEQYF. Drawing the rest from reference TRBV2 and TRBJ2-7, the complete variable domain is EPEVTQTPSHQVTQMGQEVILRCVPISNHLYFYWYRQILGQKVEFLVSFYNNEISEKSEIFDDQFSVERPDGSNFTLKIRSTKLEDSAMYFCASSGPGTTLGEQYFGPGTRLTVT.